This paragraph reports one T cell receptor (beta chain). No antigen is known for it. This sample was taken from a study of T cell repertoires in cytomegalovirus infection. Study background: HLA-C-restricted CMV epitopes, recently identified, and well-studied HLA-B-restricted ones were used by the study.

Trimming cost V 3 bases and J 5 bases; bases outside gene matches: 3. This CDR3 comprises 14 residues. CDR1 LNHDA and CDR2 SQIVND come from the germline V gene (reference sequence). TCRdb recomputed calls from the reads with MiXCR, one row per CDR3 protein. The data contain roughly 500,000 distinct CDR3 sequences, 30% to 40% of them singletons. V is TRBV19 and J is TRBJ2-1; TRBD1 aligns across 8 bases. The TCR was taken from a human donor in good health (CMV status not recorded). Some clones in this sample may be carry-over from other donors' samples. The source material was cultured PBMCs, sampled from culture after CMV antigen stimulation. CDR3 DNA: TGTGCCAGTAGTATCCAGGGGGCTGACAATGAGCAGTTCTTC. Translation gives CASSIQGADNEQFF.